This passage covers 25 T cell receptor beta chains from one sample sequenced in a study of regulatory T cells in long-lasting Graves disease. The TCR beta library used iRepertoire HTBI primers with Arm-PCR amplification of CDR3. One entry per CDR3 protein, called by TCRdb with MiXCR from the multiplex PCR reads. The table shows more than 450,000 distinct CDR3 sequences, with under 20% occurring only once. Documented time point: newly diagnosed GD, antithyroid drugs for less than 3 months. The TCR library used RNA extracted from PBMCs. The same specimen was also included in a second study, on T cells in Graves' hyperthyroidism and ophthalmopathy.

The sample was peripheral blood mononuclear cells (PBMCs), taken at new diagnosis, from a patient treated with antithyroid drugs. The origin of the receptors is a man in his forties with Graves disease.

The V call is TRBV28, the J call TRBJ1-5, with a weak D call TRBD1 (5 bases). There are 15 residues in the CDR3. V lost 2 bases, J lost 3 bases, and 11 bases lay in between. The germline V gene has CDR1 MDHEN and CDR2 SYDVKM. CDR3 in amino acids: CASSLGQGLNQPQHF. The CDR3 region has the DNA TGTGCCAGCAGTTTAGGGCAGGGCCTCAATCAGCCCCAGCATTTT.

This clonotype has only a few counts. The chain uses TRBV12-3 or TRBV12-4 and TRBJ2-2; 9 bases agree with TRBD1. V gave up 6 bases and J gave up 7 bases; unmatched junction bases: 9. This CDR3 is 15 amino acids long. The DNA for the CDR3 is TGTGCCAGCAGGGGGACAGGGACTTACATCGGGGAGCTGTTTTTT. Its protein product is CASRGTGTYIGELFF.

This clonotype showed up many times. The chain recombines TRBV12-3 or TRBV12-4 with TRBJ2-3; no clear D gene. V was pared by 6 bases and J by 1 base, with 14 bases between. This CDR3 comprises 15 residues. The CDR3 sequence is CASSLEVSGTDTQYF. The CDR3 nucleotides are TGTGCCAGCAGCCTCGAGGTGTCAGGCACAGATACGCAGTATTTT.

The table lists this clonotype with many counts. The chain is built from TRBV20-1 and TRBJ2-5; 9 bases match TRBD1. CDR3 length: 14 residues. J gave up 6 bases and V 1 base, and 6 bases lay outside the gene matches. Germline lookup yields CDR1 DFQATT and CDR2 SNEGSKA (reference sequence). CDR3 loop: CSARGDRAGKTQYF. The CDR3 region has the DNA TGCAGTGCTAGAGGGGACAGGGCTGGGAAGACCCAGTACTTC.

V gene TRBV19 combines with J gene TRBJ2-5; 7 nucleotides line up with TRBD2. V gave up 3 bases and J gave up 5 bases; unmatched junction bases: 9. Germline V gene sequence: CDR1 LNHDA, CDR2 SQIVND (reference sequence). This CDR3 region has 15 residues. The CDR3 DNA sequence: TGTGCCAGTAGTATCGGGGGGTCATCGGTGGAGACCCAGTACTTC. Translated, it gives CASSIGGSSVETQYF.

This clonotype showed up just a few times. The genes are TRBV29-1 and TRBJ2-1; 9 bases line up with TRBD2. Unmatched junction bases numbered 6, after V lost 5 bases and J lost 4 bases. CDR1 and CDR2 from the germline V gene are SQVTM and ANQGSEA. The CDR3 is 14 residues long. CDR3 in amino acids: CSVLQREEYNEQFF. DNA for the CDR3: TGCAGCGTTCTCCAGCGGGAGGAGTACAATGAGCAGTTCTTC.

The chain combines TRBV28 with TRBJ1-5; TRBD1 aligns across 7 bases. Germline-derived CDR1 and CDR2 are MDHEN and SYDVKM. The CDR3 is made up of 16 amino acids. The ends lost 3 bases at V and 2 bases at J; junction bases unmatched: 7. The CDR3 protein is CASSLIEGQGNQPQHF. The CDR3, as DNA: TGTGCCAGCAGTTTGATTGAAGGACAGGGCAATCAGCCCCAGCATTTT.

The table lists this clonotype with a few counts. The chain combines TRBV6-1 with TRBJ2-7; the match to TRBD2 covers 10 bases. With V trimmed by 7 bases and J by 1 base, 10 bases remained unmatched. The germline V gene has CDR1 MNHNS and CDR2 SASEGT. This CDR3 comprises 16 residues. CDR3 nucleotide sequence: TGTGCCAGCACCCCGGCTAGCGGGGGCCTTTCCTACGAGCAGTACTTC. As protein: CASTPASGGLSYEQYF.

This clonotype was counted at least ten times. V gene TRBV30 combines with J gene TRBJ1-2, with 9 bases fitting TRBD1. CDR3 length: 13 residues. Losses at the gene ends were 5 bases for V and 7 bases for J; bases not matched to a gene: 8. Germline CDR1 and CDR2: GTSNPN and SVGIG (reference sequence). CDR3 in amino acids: CAWGRDREFGYTF. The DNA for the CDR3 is TGTGCCTGGGGCCGGGACAGGGAATTTGGCTACACCTTC. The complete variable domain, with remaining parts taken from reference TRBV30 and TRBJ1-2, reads SQTIHQWPATLVQPVGSPLSLECTVEGTSNPNLYWYRQAAGRGLQLLFYSVGIGQISSEVPQNLSASRPQDRQFILSSKKLLLSDSGFYLCAWGRDREFGYTFGSGTRLTVV.

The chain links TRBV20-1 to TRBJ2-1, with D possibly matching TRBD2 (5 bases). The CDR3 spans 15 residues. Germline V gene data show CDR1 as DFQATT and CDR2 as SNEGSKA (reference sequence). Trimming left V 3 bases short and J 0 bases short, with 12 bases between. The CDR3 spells CSARESGSSYNEQFF. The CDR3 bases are TGCAGTGCTAGGGAGAGCGGTAGCTCCTACAATGAGCAGTTCTTC.

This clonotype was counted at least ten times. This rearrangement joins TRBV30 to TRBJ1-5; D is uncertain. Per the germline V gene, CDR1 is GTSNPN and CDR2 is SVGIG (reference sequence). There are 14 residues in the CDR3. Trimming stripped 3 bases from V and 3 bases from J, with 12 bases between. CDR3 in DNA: TGTGCCTGGAGGGATCGTTCTTCCAATCAGCCCCAGCATTTT. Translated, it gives CAWRDRSSNQPQHF.

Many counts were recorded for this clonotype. The CDR3 sequence is CASGTDGLSYEQYF. The DNA for the CDR3 is TGCGCCAGCGGGACCGACGGGCTGTCCTACGAGCAGTACTTC. The V gene is TRBV5-1, the J gene TRBJ2-7; D assignment may be TRBD1 or TRBD2 (5 bases each). With 7 bases removed from V and 1 base from J, the gap between germline ends came to 15 bases. Germline lookup yields CDR1 SGHRS and CDR2 YFSETQ. The CDR3 runs 14 residues.

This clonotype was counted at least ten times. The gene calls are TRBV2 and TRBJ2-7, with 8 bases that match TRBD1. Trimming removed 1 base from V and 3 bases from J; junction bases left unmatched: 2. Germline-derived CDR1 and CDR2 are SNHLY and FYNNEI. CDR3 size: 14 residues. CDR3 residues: CASSEGQGIYEQYF. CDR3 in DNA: TGTGCCAGCAGTGAAGGACAGGGGATCTACGAGCAGTACTTC.

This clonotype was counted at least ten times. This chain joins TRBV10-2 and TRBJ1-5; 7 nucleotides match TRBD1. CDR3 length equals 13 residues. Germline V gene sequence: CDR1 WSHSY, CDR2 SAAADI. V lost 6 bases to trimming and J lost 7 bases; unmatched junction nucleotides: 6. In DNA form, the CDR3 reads TGCGCCAGCAGCGACAGGGAATGGCAGCCCCAGCATTTT. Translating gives CASSDREWQPQHF.

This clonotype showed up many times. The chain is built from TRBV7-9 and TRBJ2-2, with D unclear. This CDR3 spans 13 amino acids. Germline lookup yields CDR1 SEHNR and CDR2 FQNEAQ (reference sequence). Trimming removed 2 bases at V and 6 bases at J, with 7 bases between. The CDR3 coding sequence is TGTGCCAGCAGCTTAACGGGTCCCGGGGAGCTGTTTTTT. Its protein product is CASSLTGPGELFF.

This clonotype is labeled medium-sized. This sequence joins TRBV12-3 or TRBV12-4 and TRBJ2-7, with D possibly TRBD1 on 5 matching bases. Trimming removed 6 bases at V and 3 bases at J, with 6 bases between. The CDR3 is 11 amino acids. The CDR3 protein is CASSQGYEQYF. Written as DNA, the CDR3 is TGTGCCAGCAGCCAGGGCTACGAGCAGTACTTC.

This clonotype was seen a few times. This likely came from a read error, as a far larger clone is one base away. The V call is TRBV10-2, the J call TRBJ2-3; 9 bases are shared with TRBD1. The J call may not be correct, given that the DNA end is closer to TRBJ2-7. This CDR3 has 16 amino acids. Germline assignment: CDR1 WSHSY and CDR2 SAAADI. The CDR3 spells CASRETGGSPYNEQYF. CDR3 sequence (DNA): TGCGCCAGCAGAGAAACAGGGGGCTCTCCCTACAATGAGCAGTACTTC.

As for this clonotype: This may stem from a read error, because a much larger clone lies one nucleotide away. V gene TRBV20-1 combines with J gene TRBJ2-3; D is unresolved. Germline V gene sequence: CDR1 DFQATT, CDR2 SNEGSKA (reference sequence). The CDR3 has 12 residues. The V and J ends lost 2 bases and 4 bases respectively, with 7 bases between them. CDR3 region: CSARPGPDTQYF. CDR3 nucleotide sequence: TGCAGTGCTAGACCGGGCCCAGATACGCAGTATTTT.

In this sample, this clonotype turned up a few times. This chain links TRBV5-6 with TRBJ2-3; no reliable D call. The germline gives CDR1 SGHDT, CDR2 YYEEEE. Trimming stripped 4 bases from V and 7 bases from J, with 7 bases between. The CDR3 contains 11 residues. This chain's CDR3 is CASSLSHTQYF. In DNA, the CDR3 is TGTGCCAGCAGCCTGAGTCATACGCAGTATTTT.

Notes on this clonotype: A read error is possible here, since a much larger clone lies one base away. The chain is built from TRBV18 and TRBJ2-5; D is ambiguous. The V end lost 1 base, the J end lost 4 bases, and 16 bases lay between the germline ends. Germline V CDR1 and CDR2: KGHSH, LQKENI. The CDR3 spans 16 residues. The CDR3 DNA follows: TGTGCCAGCTCACCACGGTATGACACCGACGGAGAGACCCAGTACTTC. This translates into CASSPRYDTDGETQYF.

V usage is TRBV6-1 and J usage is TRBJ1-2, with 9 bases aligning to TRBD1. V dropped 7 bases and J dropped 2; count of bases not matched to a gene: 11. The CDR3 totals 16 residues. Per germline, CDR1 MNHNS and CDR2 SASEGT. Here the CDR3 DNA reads TGTGCCAGCACACACCTATACAGGGGGCGGAACTATGGCTACACCTTC. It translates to CASTHLYRGRNYGYTF.

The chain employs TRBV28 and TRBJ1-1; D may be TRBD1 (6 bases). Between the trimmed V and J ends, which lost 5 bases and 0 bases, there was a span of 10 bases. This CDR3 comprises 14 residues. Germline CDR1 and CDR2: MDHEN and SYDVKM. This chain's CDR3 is CASSRQVLNTEAFF. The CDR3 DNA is TGTGCCAGCAGTCGACAGGTCCTGAACACTGAAGCTTTCTTT.

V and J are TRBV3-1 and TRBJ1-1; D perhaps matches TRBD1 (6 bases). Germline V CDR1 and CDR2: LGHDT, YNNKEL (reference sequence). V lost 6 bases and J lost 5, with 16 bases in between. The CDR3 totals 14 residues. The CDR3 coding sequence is TGTGCCAGCAGGCATACAGGGAAATCGACTGAAGCTTTCTTT. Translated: CASRHTGKSTEAFF.

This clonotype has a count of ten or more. CDR3 protein: CASSYSATSGIDTQYF. The CDR3 nucleotides are TGTGCCAGCAGTTACTCGGCGACTAGCGGCATAGATACGCAGTATTTT. This chain links TRBV6-5 with TRBJ2-3; 9 bases line up with TRBD2. CDR3 length: 16 residues. V was clipped by 0 bases and J by 5 bases; unmatched bases: 6. Germline CDR1 is MNHEY and CDR2 is SVGAGI.

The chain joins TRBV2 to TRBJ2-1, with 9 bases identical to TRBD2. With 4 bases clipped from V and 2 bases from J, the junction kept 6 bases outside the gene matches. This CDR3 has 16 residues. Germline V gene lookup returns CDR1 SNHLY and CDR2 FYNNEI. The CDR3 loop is CASSVGGGGAYNEQFF. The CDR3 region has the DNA TGTGCCAGCAGTGTAGGAGGCGGGGGGGCCTACAATGAGCAGTTCTTC. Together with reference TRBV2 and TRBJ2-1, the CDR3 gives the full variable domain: EPEVTQTPSHQVTQMGQEVILRCVPISNHLYFYWYRQILGQKVEFLVSFYNNEISEKSEIFDDQFSVERPDGSNFTLKIRSTKLEDSAMYFCASSVGGGGAYNEQFFGPGTRLTVL.